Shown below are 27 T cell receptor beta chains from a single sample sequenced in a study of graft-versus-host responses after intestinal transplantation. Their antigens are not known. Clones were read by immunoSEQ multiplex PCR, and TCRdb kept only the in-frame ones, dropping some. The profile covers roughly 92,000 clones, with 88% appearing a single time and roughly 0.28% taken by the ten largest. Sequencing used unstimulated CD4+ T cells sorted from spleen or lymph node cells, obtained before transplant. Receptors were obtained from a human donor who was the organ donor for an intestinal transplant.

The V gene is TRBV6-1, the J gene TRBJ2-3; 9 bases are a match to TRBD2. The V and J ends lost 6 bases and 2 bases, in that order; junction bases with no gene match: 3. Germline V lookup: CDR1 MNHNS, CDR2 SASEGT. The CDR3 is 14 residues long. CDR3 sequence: CASRLAGHTDTQYF. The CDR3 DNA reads TGTGCCAGCAGGCTAGCGGGGCACACAGATACGCAGTATTTT.

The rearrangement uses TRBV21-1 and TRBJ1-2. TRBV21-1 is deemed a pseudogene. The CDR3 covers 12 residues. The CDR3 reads CASSARPRGYTF. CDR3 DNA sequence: TGTGCCAGCAGCGCCCGCCCTAGGGGCTACACCTTC.

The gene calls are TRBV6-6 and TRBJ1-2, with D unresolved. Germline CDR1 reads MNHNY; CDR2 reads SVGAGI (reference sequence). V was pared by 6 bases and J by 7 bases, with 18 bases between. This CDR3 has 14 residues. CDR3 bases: TGTGCCAGCAGCCCCTCGACACAACGGGGTGGCTACACCTTC. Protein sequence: CASSPSTQRGGYTF.

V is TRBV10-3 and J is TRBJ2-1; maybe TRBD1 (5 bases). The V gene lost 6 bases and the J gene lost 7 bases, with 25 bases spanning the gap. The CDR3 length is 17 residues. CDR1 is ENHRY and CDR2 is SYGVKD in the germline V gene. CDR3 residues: CAISKKKQVKVFNEQFF. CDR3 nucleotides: TGTGCCATCAGCAAAAAAAAACAGGTAAAGGTGTTTAATGAGCAGTTCTTC.

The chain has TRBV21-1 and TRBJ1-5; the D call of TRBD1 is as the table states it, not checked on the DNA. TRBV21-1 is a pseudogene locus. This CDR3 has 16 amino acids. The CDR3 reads CASSKESGTGHQPQHF. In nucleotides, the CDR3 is TGTGCCAGCAGCAAAGAAAGCGGGACAGGTCATCAGCCCCAGCATTTT.

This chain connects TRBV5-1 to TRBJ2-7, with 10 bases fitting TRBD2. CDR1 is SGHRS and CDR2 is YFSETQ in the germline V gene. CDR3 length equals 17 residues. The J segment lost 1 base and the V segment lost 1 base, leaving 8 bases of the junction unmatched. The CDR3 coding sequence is TGCGCCAGCAGCTTGACTAGCGGGATTACCTCATCCTACGAGCAGTACTTC. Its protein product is CASSLTSGITSSYEQYF.

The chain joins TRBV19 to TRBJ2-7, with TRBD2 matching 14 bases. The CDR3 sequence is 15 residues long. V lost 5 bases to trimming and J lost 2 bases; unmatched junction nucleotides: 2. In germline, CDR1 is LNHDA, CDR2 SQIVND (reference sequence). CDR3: CASSVGLAGAYEQYF. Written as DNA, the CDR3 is TGTGCCAGTAGTGTGGGACTAGCGGGGGCCTACGAGCAGTACTTC.

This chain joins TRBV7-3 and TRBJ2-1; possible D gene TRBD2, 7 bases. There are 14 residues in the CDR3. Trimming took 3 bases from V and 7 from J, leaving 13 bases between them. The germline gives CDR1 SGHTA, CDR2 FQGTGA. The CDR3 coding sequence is TGTGCCAGCAGCTTGGGAGGGGGTTATAATGAGCAGTTCTTC. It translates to CASSLGGGYNEQFF. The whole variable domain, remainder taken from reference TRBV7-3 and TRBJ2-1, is GAGVSQTPSNKVTEKGKYVELRCDPISGHTALYWYRQSLGQGPEFLIYFQGTGAADDSGLPNDRFFAVRPEGSVSTLKIQRTERGDSAVYLCASSLGGGYNEQFFGPGTRLTVL.

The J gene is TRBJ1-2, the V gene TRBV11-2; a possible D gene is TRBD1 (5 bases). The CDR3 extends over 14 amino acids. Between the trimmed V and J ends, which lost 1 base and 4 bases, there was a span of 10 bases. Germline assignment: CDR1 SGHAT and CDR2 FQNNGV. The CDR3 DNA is TGTGCCAGCAGCTTAGTCGGGGGACCCTATGGCTACACCTTC. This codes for CASSLVGGPYGYTF.

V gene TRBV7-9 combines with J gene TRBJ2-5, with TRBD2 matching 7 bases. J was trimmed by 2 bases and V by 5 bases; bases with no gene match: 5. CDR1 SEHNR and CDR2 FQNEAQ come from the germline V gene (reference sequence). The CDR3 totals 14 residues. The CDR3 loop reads CASSLFGGQETQYF. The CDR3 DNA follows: TGTGCCAGCAGCCTATTCGGGGGGCAAGAGACCCAGTACTTC.

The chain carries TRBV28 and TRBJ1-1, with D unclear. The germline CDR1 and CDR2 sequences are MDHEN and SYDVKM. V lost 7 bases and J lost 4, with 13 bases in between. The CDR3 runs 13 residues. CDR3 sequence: CASTPGKGTEAFF. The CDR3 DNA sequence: TGTGCCAGCACCCCCGGGAAGGGCACTGAAGCTTTCTTT. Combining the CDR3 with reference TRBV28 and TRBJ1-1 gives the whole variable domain DVKVTQSSRYLVKRTGEKVFLECVQDMDHENMFWYRQDPGLGLRLIYFSYDVKMKEKGDIPEGYSVSREKKERFSLILESASTNQTSMYLCASTPGKGTEAFFGQGTRLTVV.

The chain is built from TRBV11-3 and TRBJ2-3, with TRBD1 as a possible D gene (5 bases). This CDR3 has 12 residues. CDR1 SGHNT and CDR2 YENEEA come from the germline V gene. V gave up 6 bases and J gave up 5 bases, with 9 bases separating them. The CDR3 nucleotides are TGTGCCAGCAGACAGGTTCAAGATACGCAGTATTTT. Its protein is CASRQVQDTQYF.

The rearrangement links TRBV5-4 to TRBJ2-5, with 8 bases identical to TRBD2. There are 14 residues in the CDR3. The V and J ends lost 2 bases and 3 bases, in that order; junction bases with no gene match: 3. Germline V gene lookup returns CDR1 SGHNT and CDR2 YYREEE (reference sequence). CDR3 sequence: CASSFGLAKETQYF. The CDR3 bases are TGTGCCAGCAGCTTCGGACTAGCCAAAGAGACCCAGTACTTC.

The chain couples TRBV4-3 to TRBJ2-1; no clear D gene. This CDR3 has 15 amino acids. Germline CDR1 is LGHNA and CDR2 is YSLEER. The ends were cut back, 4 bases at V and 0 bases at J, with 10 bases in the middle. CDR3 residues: CASSPAVSSYNEQFF. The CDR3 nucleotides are TGCGCCAGCAGCCCCGCTGTTAGCTCCTACAATGAGCAGTTCTTC.

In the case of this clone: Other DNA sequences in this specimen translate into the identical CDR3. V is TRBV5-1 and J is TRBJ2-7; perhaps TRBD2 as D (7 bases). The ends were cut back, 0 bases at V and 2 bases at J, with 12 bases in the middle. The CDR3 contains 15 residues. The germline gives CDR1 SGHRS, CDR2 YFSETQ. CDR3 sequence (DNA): TGCGCCAGCAGCTTGGAGGGGGGGCGAGCCTACGAGCAGTACTTC. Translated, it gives CASSLEGGRAYEQYF.

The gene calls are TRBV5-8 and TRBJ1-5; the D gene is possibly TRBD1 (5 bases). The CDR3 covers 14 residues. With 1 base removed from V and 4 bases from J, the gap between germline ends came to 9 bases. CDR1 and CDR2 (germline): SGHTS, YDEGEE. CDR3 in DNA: TGTGCCAGCAGCTTGTGGGGGGGGAATCAGCCCCAGCATTTT. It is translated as CASSLWGGNQPQHF.

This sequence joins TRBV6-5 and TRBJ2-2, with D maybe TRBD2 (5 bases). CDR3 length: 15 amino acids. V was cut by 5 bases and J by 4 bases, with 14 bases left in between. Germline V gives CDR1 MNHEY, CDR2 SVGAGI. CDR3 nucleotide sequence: TGTGCCAGCAGTAGAATCCGGGAAAGCACCGGGGAGCTGTTTTTT. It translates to CASSRIRESTGELFF.

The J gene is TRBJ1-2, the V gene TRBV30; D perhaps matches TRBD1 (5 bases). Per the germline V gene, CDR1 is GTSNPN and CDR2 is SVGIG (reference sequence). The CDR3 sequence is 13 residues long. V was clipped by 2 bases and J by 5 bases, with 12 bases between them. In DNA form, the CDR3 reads TGTGCCTGGAGTTTAGGGGCCGATTATGGCTACACCTTC. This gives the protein CAWSLGADYGYTF.

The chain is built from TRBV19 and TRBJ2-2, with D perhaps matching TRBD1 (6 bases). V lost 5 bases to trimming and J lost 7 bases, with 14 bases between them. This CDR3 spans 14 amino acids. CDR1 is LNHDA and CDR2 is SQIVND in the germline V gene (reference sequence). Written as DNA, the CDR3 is TGTGCCAGTAGTGTCACAGGGTGGAACGGGGAGCTGTTTTTT. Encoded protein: CASSVTGWNGELFF.

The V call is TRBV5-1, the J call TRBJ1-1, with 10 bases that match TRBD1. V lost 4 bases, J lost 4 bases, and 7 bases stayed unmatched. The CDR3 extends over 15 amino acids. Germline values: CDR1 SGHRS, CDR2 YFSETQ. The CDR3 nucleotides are TGCGCCAGCAGCACGGGACAGGGGTTACCCACTGAAGCTTTCTTT. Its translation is CASSTGQGLPTEAFF.

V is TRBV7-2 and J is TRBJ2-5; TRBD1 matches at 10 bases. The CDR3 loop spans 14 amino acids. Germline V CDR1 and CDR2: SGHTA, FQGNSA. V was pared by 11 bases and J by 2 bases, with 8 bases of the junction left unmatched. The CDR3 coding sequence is TGTGCCTCAAGCGGGACAGGGGTTCAAGAGACCCAGTACTTC. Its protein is CASSGTGVQETQYF.

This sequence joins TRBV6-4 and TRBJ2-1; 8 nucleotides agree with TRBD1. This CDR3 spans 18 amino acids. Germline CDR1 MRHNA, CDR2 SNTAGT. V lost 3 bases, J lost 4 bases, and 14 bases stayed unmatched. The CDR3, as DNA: TGTGCCAGCAGTGAAGGGACAGGAAAATCTGCGGTATACAATGAGCAGTTCTTC. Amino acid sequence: CASSEGTGKSAVYNEQFF.

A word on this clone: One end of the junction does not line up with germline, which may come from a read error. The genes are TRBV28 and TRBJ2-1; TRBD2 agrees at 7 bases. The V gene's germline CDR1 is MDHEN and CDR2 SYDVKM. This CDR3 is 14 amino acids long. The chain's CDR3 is CASSAAGKVNGQFF. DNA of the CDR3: TGTGCCAGCAGTGCAGCGGGAAAGGTCAATGGGCAGTTCTTC.

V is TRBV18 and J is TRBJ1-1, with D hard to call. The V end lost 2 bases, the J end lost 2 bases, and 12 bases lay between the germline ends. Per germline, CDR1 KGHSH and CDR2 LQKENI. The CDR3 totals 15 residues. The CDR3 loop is CASSPLQAINTEAFF. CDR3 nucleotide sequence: TGTGCCAGCTCACCATTGCAGGCTATAAACACTGAAGCTTTCTTT.

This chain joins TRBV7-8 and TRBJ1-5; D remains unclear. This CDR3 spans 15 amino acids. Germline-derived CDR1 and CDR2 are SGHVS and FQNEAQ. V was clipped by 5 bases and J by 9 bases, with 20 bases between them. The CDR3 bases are TGTGCCAGCAGCCCCCGACTAGAAGTAACGGGGCCCCAGCATTTT. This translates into CASSPRLEVTGPQHF.

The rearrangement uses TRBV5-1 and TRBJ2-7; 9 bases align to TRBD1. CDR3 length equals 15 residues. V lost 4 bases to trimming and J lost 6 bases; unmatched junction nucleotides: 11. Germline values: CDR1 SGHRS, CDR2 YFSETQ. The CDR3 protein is CASSGGQGIPGEQYF. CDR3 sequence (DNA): TGCGCCAGCAGCGGTGGACAGGGGATACCGGGCGAGCAGTACTTC. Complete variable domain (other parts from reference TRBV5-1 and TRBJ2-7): KAGVTQTPRYLIKTRGQQVTLSCSPISGHRSVSWYQQTPGQGLQFLFEYFSETQRNKGNFPGRFSGRQFSNSRSEMNVSTLELGDSALYLCASSGGQGIPGEQYFGPGTRLTVT.

The CDR3 is CAISESSLTYF. The CDR3 DNA reads TGTGCCATCAGTGAGTCGAGCCTCACGTACTTC. The chain links TRBV10-3 to TRBJ2-7, with D unresolved. The CDR3 has 11 amino acids. The V end was cut by 0 bases, the J end by 12 bases, with 9 bases between. Germline assignment: CDR1 ENHRY and CDR2 SYGVKD.